This T cell receptor beta chain was sequenced for a study of blood T cell repertoires in COVID-19. About the research overall: Specimens from acute and convalescent COVID-19 originated in the United States, Italy and Spain. PBMCs, B-cell-depleted T cells, or T cells provided the cDNA or gDNA that made up the material.

Profiling relied on immunoSEQ multiplex PCR, and the TCRdb table lists in-frame clones only, not all of them. The sample gives 650,000 to 800,000 clones, 85% to 90% of which show up once; over 0.2% is in the top ten. Germline V gene data show CDR1 as SGDLS and CDR2 as YYNGEE. This CDR3 spans 11 amino acids. V was clipped by 3 bases and J by 6 bases, with 5 bases between them. The chain recombines TRBV9 with TRBJ2-3; no definite D call. The sequence was collected from a woman in her late teens or twenties with acute or convalescent COVID-19. Sequencing was carried out using peripheral blood. CDR3 loop: CASSALDTQYF. The CDR3, as DNA: TGTGCCAGCAGCGCCCTGGATACGCAGTATTTT.